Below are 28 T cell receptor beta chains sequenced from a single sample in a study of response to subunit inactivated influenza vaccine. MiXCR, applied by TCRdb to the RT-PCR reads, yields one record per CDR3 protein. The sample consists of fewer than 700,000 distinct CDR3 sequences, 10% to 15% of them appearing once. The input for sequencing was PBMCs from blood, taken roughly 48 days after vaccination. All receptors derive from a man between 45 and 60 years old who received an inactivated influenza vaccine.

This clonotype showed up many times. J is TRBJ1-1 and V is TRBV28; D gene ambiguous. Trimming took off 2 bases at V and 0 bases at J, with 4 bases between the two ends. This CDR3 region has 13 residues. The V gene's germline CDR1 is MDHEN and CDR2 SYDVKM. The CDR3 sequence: CASSLHMNTEAFF. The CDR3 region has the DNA TGTGCCAGCAGTTTACATATGAACACTGAAGCTTTCTTT.

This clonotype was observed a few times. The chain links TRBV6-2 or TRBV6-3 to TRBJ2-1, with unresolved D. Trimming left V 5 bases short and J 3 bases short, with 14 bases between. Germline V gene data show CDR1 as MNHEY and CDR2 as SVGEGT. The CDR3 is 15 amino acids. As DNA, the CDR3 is TGTGCCAGCAGTGACATGGGTCGGAACTACAATGAGCAGTTCTTC. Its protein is CASSDMGRNYNEQFF.

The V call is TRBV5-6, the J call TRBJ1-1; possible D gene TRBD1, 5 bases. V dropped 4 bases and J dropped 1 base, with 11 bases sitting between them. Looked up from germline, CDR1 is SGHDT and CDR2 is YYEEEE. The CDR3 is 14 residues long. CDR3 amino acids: CASSPGPGNTEAFF. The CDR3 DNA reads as TGTGCCAGCAGCCCGGGACCTGGGAACACTGAAGCTTTCTTT.

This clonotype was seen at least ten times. This CDR3 is CASIGQGLNYGYTF. For the CDR3, the DNA is TGTGCCAGCATTGGGCAGGGCCTAAACTATGGCTACACCTTC. The chain recombines TRBV2 with TRBJ1-2, with D perhaps TRBD1 (5 bases). The CDR3 has 14 amino acids. The V and J ends lost 7 bases and 2 bases respectively, with 14 bases between them. Germline CDR1 SNHLY, CDR2 FYNNEI.

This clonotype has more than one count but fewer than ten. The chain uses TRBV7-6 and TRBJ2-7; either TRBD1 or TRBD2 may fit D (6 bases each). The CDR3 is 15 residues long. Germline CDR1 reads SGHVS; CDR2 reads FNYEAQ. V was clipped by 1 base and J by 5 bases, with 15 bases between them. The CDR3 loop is CASSLEGGGKNEQYF. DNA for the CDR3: TGTGCCAGCAGCTTAGAGGGGGGAGGCAAGAACGAGCAGTACTTC.

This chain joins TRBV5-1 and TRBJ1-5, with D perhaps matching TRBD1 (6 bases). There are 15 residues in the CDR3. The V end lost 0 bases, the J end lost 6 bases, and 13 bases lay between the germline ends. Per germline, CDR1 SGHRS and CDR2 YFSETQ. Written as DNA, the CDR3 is TGCGCCAGCAGCTTGGACAGGGCGGTGGGTCAGCCCCAGCATTTT. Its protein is CASSLDRAVGQPQHF.

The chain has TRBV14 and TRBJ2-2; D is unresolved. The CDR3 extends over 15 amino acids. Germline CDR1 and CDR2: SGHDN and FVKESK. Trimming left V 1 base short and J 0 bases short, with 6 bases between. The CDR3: CASSQAVTNTGELFF. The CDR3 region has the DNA TGTGCCAGCAGCCAAGCGGTGACGAACACCGGGGAGCTGTTTTTT.

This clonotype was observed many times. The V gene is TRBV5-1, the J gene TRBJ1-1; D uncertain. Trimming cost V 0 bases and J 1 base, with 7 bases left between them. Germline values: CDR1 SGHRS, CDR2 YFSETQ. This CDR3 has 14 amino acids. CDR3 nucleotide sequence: TGCGCCAGCAGCTTGGGTCCGGCGAACACTGAAGCTTTCTTT. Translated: CASSLGPANTEAFF. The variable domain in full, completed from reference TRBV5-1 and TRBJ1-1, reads KAGVTQTPRYLIKTRGQQVTLSCSPISGHRSVSWYQQTPGQGLQFLFEYFSETQRNKGNFPGRFSGRQFSNSRSEMNVSTLELGDSALYLCASSLGPANTEAFFGQGTRLTVV.

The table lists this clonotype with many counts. Written as DNA, the CDR3 is TGTGCCAGCAGTTTAACCGGGTTCAACCAGCCCCAGCATTTT. The encoded protein is CASSLTGFNQPQHF. The V call is TRBV12-3 or TRBV12-4, the J call TRBJ1-5; the D is unclear. V lost 2 bases and J lost 7, with 12 bases in between. The CDR3 sequence is 14 residues long.

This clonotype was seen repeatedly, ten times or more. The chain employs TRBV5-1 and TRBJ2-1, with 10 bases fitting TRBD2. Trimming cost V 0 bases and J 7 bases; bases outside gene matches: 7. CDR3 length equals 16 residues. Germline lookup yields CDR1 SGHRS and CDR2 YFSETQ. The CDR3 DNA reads TGCGCCAGCAGCTTGGTTATAGCGGGAGGTGGTAATGAGCAGTTCTTC. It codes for CASSLVIAGGGNEQFF.

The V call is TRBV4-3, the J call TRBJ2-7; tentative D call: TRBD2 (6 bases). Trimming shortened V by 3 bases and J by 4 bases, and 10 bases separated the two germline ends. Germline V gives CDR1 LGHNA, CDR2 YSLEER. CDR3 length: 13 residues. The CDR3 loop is CASSQEGRYEQYF. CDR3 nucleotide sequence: TGCGCCAGCAGCCAGGAGGGACGGTACGAGCAGTACTTC.

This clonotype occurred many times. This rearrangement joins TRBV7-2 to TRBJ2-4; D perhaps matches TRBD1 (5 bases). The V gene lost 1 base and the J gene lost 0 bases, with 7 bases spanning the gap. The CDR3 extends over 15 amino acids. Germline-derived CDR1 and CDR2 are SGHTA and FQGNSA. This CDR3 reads CASSLDRLAKNIQYF. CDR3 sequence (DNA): TGTGCCAGCAGCTTAGACAGGCTAGCCAAAAACATTCAGTACTTC.

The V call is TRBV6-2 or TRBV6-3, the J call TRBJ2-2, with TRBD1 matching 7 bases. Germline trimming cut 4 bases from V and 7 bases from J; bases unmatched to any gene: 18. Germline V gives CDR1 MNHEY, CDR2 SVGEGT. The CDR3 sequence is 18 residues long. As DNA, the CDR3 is TGTGCCAGCAGTTCCTACAAGTCTACAGGGGTAGGAGGCGGGGAGCTGTTTTTT. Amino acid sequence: CASSSYKSTGVGGGELFF.

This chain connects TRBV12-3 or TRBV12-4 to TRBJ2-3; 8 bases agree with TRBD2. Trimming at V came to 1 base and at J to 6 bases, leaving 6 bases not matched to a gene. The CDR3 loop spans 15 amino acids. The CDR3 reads CASSLGGGKFDTQYF. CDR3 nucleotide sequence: TGTGCCAGCAGTTTAGGCGGGGGGAAGTTCGATACGCAGTATTTT.

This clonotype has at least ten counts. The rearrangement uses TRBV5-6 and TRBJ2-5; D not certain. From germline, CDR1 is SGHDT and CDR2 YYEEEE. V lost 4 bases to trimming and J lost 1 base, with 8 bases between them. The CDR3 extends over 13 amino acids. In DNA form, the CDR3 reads TGTGCCAGCAGCCGGCAGCTCCAAGAGACCCAGTACTTC. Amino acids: CASSRQLQETQYF.

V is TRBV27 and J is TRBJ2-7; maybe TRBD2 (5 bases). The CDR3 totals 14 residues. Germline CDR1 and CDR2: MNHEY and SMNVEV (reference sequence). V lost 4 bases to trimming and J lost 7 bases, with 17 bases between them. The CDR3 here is CASSSSGPPGEQYF. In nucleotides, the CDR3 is TGTGCCAGCAGTTCCTCCGGGCCGCCGGGGGAGCAGTACTTC.

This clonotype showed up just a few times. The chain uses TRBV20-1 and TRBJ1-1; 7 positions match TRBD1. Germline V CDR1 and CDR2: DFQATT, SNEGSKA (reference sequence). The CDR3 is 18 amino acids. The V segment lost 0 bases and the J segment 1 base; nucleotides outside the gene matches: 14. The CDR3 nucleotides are TGCAGTGCTAGAGACTGGTTAGCTCGGGGACAGCGGAACACTGAAGCTTTCTTT. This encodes CSARDWLARGQRNTEAFF.

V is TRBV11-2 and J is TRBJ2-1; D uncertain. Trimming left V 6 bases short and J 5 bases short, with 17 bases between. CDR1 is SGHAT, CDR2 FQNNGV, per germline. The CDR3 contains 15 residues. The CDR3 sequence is CASSFVLAANNEQFF. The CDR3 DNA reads TGTGCCAGCAGTTTCGTCCTGGCCGCGAACAATGAGCAGTTCTTC.

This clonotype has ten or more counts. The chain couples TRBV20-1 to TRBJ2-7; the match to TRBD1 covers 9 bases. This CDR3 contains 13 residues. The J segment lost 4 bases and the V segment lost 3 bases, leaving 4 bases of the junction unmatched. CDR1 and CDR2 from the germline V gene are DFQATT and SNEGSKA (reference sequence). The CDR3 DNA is TGCAGTGCTAGGAGGACAGGGGAATACGAGCAGTACTTC. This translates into CSARRTGEYEQYF.

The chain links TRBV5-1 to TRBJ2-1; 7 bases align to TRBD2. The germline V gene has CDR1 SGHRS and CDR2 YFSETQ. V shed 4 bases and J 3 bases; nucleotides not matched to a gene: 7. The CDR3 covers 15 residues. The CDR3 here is CASSLGGTVYNEQFF. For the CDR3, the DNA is TGCGCCAGCAGCCTGGGGGGGACGGTCTACAATGAGCAGTTCTTC.

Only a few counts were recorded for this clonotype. This CDR3 is CSATGLAGEETQYF. The CDR3 nucleotides are TGCAGTGCAACGGGACTAGCAGGGGAAGAGACCCAGTACTTC. The V gene is TRBV20-1, the J gene TRBJ2-5; TRBD2 matches at 9 bases. This CDR3 contains 14 residues. The ends lost 6 bases at V and 3 bases at J; junction bases unmatched: 8. CDR1 and CDR2 (germline): DFQATT, SNEGSKA (reference sequence).

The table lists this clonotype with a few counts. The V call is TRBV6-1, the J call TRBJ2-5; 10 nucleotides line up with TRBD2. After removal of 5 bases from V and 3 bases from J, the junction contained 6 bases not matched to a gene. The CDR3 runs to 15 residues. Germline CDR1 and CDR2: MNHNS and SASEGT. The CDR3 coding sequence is TGTGCCAGCAGTCAAGTAACTAGCGGGAAAGAGACCCAGTACTTC. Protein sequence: CASSQVTSGKETQYF.

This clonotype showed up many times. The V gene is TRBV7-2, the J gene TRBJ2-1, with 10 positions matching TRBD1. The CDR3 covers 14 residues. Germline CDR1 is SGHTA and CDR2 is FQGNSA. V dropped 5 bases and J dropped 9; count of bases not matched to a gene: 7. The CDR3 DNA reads TGTGCCAGCAGCGCCCGACAGGGGGCTAGTGAGCAGTTCTTC. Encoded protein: CASSARQGASEQFF.

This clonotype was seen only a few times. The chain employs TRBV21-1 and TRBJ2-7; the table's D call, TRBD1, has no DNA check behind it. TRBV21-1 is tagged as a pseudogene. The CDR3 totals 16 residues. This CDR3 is CASSKNIQGRRYEQYF. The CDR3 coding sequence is TGTGCCAGCAGCAAAAATATCCAGGGGCGTCGGTACGAGCAGTACTTC.

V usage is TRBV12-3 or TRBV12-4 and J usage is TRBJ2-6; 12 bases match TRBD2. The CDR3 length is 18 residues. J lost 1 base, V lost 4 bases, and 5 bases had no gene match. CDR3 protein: CASSSGLAGTSGANVLTF. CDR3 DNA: TGTGCCAGCAGTTCTGGACTAGCGGGGACTTCTGGGGCCAACGTCCTGACTTTC.

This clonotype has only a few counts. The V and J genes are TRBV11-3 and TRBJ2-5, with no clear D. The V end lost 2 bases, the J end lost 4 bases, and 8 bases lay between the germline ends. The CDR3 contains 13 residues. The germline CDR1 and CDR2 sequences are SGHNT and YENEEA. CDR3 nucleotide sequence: TGTGCCAGCAGCTTAAACCAGAGAGAGACCCAGTACTTC. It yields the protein CASSLNQRETQYF.

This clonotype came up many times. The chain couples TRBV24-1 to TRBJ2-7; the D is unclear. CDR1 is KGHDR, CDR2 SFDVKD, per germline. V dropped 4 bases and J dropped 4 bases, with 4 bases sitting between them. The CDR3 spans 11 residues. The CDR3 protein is CATSDGYEQYF. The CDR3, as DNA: TGTGCCACCAGTGACGGGTACGAGCAGTACTTC.

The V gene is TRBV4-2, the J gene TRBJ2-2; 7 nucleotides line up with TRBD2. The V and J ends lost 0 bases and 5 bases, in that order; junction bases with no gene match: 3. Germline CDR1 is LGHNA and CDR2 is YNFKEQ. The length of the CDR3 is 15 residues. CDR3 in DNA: TGTGCCAGCAGCCAAGAGGCGGGAGCGACCGGGGAGCTGTTTTTT. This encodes CASSQEAGATGELFF.